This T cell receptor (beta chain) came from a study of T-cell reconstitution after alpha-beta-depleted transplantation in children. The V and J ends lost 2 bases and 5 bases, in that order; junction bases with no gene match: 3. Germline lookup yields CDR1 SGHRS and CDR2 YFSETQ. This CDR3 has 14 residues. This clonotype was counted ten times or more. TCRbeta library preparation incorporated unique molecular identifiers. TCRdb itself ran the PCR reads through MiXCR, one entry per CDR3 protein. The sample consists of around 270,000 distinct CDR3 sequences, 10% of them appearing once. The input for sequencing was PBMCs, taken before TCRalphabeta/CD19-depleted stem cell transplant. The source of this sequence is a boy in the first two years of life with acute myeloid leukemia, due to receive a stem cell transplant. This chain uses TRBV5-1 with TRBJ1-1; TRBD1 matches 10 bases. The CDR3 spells CASSFLDRGTEAFF. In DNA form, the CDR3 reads TGCGCCAGCAGCTTCTTGGACAGGGGGACTGAAGCTTTCTTT.